This entry describes one TCR beta chain. The antigen remains unidentified. The data were obtained in a study of shared clonotypes between healthy human individuals. Overall study context: Every donor yielded three CD4 naive, three CD4 memory, two CD8 naive and one CD8 memory plate. Findings and caveats of the study: When naive CD4 clonotypes were compared across several donors, around 4.6% were shared.

A CD45RA+ naive subset and a CD45RA-negative memory subset were split from CD4+ cells. This was a deep-level run. Libraries were prepared by immunoSEQ multiplex PCR; TCRdb keeps only in-frame clonotypes and omits some of them. Of 780,000 or so clones listed, 55% to 80% are singletons. CDR3 length equals 14 residues. Trimming cost V 2 bases and J 8 bases, with 15 bases left between them. CDR1 is KGHSH, CDR2 LQKENI, per germline. The source material was memory CD4+ T cells sorted from blood. Indicated subset: CD45RA-negative fraction. This sequence was found in a woman aged 25 to 39 in good health. The chain combines TRBV18 with TRBJ1-2, with D possibly being TRBD1 (5 bases). The CDR3 DNA follows: TGTGCCAGCTCACCAAGGGACTCCCTAGAGGGCTACACCTTC. Protein product: CASSPRDSLEGYTF.